This T cell receptor (beta chain) was observed in a study of post-analysis software for immune sequencing data (dated by TCRdb to about 2015). Background for the entire study: Recorded disease courses included relapsing-remitting, secondary progressive and progressive-relapsing multiple sclerosis, with some patients lacking subtype annotation. Patient repertoires were compared against 11 to 12 previously published healthy control repertoires from donors aged 6 to 25 years. A subset of samples was prepared in parallel using single-end sample barcoding, then pooled and co-amplified after Illumina adapter ligation.

Here is what the overall study found, with its caveats: The multiple sclerosis patient group was slightly younger than the control group. When samples were clustered directly using the F measure, samples prepared in the same batch co-clustered strongly, which prompted a batch-effect correction. Normalized Chao1 diversity was significantly lower in multiple sclerosis patients than controls, suggesting substantial peripheral T-cell clonal expansion. Patients showed significantly higher frequencies than controls for roughly 5 TRBV segments, among them TRBV5-6, TRBV5-1 and TRBV20-1.

To demonstrate the VDJtools post-analysis software, TCR beta repertoires were profiled from the peripheral blood of 10 to 15 young patients with multiple sclerosis. The patients with multiple sclerosis were children and adolescents between about 6 and 17 years of age. The CDR3 contains 13 residues, cysteine and phenylalanine counted. CDR3 DNA is the only sequence kept; it has 39 bases, read in frame from the first base. In the germline V gene, CDR1 corresponds to MNHNS and CDR2 to SASEGT. Clipping removes 1 base from V and 6 bases from J, with 2 as the unmatched junction base count. The protocol used for the library was PCR. The data were produced on an Illumina HiSeq 2500. Unique molecular identifiers were incorporated into TCR beta cDNA libraries to reduce PCR and sequencing biases. Per 1 to 10 million input T cells, 500,000 or so cDNA molecules were obtained, such that each molecule approximated one T cell. The same protocol used for the earlier healthy control dataset was applied to prepare and sequence the patient libraries. Samples belonging to the same batch were prepared together, multiplexed and sequenced on a shared HiSeq lane. Turning to the authors' computational methods: MIGEC handled the raw barcoded reads, throwing out single-read molecular identifier groups before consensus assembly and CDR3 extraction. VDJtools was used for post-analysis of the clonotype tables, and diversity was normalized by down-sampling every dataset to the size of the smallest sample. To correct batch-related cross-sample contamination, repertoire overlap clustering matched CDR3 amino acid sequences but not nucleotide sequences. TCRdb redid the processing of the public reads, applying fastp at Q25 and MiXCR, and retained in-frame beta chains. Rows with a matching CDR3 protein are joined into one entry that keeps the most common DNA and genes. None of the V and J calls come from the authors' own analysis; TCRdb made them. This sample holds 350,000 to 500,000 distinct CDR3 sequences; 35% to 45% were observed only once. Less than 10% of the sample is taken by the ten largest.

Concerning this clonotype itself: The antigen this receptor binds is unknown. No much larger clonotype is one base removed from it; base qualities were not supplied.

Sequences were obtained from blood. This TCR came from a girl aged 2 to 10 with multiple sclerosis. The V gene is TRBV6-1 and the J gene is TRBJ1-2, with 7 middle bases fitting TRBD1. The DNA sequence follows: TGTGCCAGCAGTGAAGACAGGGGACATGGCTACACCTTC. Translated, it gives CASSEDRGHGYTF.